The sequence of this TCR beta chain was determined in a study of blood T cell repertoires in COVID-19. As for the study in general: COVID-19 samples collected from the United States, Italy and Spain covered acute and convalescent phases. PBMCs, B-cell-depleted T cells, or T cells provided the cDNA or gDNA that made up the material.

In the original analysis: Estimation of nucleated cell counts relied on the amplification of reference gene primers. Profiling relied on immunoSEQ multiplex PCR, and the TCRdb table lists in-frame clones only, not all of them. V and J calls plus clone size are reproduced from that table; the DNA served to infer D and trimming. The data contain approximately 61,000 clones, over 65% of them seen just once; the ten biggest clones take up roughly 21%. This clone occurred a few times. Trimming removed 3 bases at V and 8 bases at J, with 10 bases between. The length of the CDR3 is 12 residues. This sequence joins TRBV12-3 or TRBV12-4 and TRBJ1-2; D gene uncertain. The TCR comes from a man older than 75 with active or convalescent COVID-19. Sequenced material: peripheral blood. CDR3 in amino acids: CASSFSIGGYTF. The CDR3 DNA reads as TGTGCCAGCAGTTTTAGCATAGGCGGCTACACCTTC.